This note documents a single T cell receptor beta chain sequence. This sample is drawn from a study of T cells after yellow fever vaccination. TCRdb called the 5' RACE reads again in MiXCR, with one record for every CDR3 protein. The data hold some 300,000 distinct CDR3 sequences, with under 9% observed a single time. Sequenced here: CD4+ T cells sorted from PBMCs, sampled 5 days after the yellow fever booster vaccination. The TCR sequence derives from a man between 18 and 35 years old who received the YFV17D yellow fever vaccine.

The chain's CDR3 is CASRLRDSIPGELFF. CDR3 bases: TGTGCCAGCAGATTACGGGACAGCATTCCCGGGGAGCTGTTTTTT. The chain joins TRBV6-2 or TRBV6-3 to TRBJ2-2; 7 bases line up with TRBD1. This CDR3 contains 15 residues. J was trimmed by 6 bases and V by 6 bases; bases with no gene match: 10. CDR1 and CDR2 from the germline V gene are MNHEY and SVGEGT.